The sequence of this T cell receptor beta chain was determined in a study of blood T cell repertoires in COVID-19. Whole-study context: Acute and convalescent COVID-19 specimens originated in the United States, Italy and Spain.

This clone has more than one count but fewer than ten. The CDR3 loop spans 15 amino acids. The germline gives CDR1 LGHNA, CDR2 YNFKEQ. The junction had 4 bases not matched to a gene; V was cut back by 1 base and J by 5 bases. Profiled with immunoSEQ multiplex PCR; TCRdb holds only in-frame clones, not every one. Of about 34,000 clones in the sample, around 77% were seen once. This receptor was identified in a human donor in a cohort sampled during active COVID-19. This chain joins TRBV4-2 and TRBJ1-2; 10 bases fit TRBD1. Sequencing was performed on peripheral blood. The CDR3 reads CASSQGDRGRYGYTF. The CDR3 DNA is TGTGCCAGCAGCCAAGGGGACAGGGGAAGATATGGCTACACCTTC.